The rows below give T cell receptor beta chains drawn from one sample of a study of blood T cell repertoires in COVID-19. Some clones are missing from TCRdb's copy, which holds only in-frame ones; the method was immunoSEQ multiplex PCR. The sample contains about 370,000 clones, more than 75% of which appear only once. Material: peripheral blood. The receptors derive from a woman in her thirties with COVID-19, enrolled during active disease. CDR3s include the opening cysteine and the closing phenylalanine or tryptophan. A D gene is named only where the DNA matches it firmly. Only part of the rows carry a size: once, few, many, or a class if the clone is expanded.

d_gene	v_gene	len	j_gene	abundance	CDR3aa	CDR3nt
NA	TRBV21-1	17	TRBJ2-7	NA	CASSKVRAGLLPYEQYF	TGTGCCAGCAGCAAGGTGAGGGCAGGACTCCTTCCCTACGAGCAGTACTTC
TRBD2	TRBV6-6	16	TRBJ2-7	NA	CASSSVSGTRSYEQYF	TGTGCCAGCAGTTCCGTTAGCGGGACAAGATCCTACGAGCAGTACTTC
TRBD2	TRBV9	16	TRBJ2-2	NA	CASSVAGGSHTGELFF	TGTGCCAGCAGCGTAGCCGGCGGGAGTCATACCGGGGAGCTGTTTTTT
NA	TRBV19	12	TRBJ2-1	NA	CASSIGGGSRFF	TGTGCCAGTAGTATAGGCGGCGGGTCACGGTTCTTC
TRBD2	TRBV7-9	16	TRBJ2-2	NA	CASSSIRTRGTGELFF	TGTGCCAGCAGTTCTATTCGGACTAGGGGAACCGGGGAGCTGTTTTTT
TRBD1	TRBV28	14	TRBJ1-2	NA	CASSFRAGGHGYTF	TGTGCCAGCAGTTTTCGGGCAGGGGGTCATGGCTACACCTTC
NA	TRBV24-1	13	TRBJ2-5	NA	CATSQGSQETQYF	TGTGCCACCAGTCAGGGCAGCCAGGAGACCCAGTACTTC
TRBD1	TRBV2	16	TRBJ1-2	NA	CASSGGTEVPNYGYTF	TGTGCCAGCAGTGGAGGGACAGAAGTTCCTAACTATGGCTACACCTTC
TRBD2	TRBV7-3	18	TRBJ2-3	NA	CASSLFGTSGSYTDTQYF	TGTGCCAGCAGCTTATTCGGGACTAGCGGGTCGTACACAGATACGCAGTATTTT
NA	TRBV3-1/TRBV3-2	17	TRBJ1-6	NA	CASSQRQVKSYNSPLHF	TGTGCCAGCAGCCAACGACAGGTGAAGTCCTATAATTCACCCCTCCACTTT
NA	TRBV28	13	TRBJ2-7	once	CASSLGHQYEQYF	TGTGCCAGCAGTTTGGGACATCAGTACGAGCAGTACTTC
NA	TRBV2	14	TRBJ1-5	NA	CASSVQGGYQPQHF	TGTGCCAGCAGTGTACAGGGCGGGTATCAGCCCCAGCATTTT
NA	TRBV5-1	15	TRBJ1-5	NA	CASSLGGDSNQPQHF	TGCGCCAGCAGCTTGGGAGGAGATAGCAATCAGCCCCAGCATTTT
TRBD2	TRBV5-8	18	TRBJ2-7	once	CASSIRRRAGGPQEEQYF	TGTGCCAGCAGCATCCGGAGGCGTGCGGGAGGGCCACAGGAAGAGCAGTACTTC
TRBD2	TRBV4-1	17	TRBJ2-1	few	CASTPAASGRPSNEQFF	TGCGCCAGCACCCCGGCCGCTAGCGGGAGACCCTCCAATGAGCAGTTCTTC
NA	TRBV28	14	TRBJ1-6	NA	CATRGEITNSPLHF	TGTGCCACCCGTGGAGAAATAACTAATTCACCCCTCCACTTT
TRBD1	TRBV2	15	TRBJ2-3	NA	CASSAGTGISDTQYF	TGTGCCAGCAGTGCCGGGACAGGGATATCAGATACGCAGTATTTT
TRBD2	TRBV28	15	TRBJ2-3	NA	CASSLYVSGEDTQYF	TGTGCCAGCAGTTTATATGTTAGCGGGGAAGATACGCAGTATTTT
NA	TRBV9	15	TRBJ1-3	NA	CASSVGISSGNTIYF	TGTGCCAGCAGCGTGGGCATCTCCTCTGGAAACACCATATATTTT
NA	TRBV28	13	TRBJ1-2	NA	CASSLDSSYGYTF	TGTGCCAGCAGTTTGGACAGCTCCTATGGCTACACCTTC
TRBD2	TRBV27	14	TRBJ2-7	once	CASSLLADSYEQYF	TGTGCCAGCAGTTTACTAGCGGATTCCTACGAGCAGTACTTC
TRBD1	TRBV11-2	15	TRBJ2-3	NA	CASSLDRAGTDTQYF	TGTGCCAGCAGCCTTGACAGGGCCGGCACAGATACGCAGTATTTT
NA	TRBV30	13	TRBJ1-1	NA	CAWSVGDSGGAFF	TGTGCCTGGAGTGTCGGGGATTCAGGTGGAGCTTTCTTT
NA	TRBV7-8	16	TRBJ2-2	NA	CASSLAWTVLTGELFF	TGTGCCAGCAGCTTAGCCTGGACAGTTTTAACCGGGGAGCTGTTTTTT
TRBD1	TRBV6-6	15	TRBJ1-5	many	CASSYSDRDNQPQHF	TGTGCCAGCAGTTACTCGGACAGGGACAATCAGCCCCAGCATTTT
TRBD1	TRBV11-2	17	TRBJ2-7	NA	CASSSNSWGQGSYEQYF	TGTGCCAGCAGCTCTAACTCTTGGGGACAGGGCTCCTACGAGCAGTACTTC
TRBD1	TRBV28	15	TRBJ1-6	NA	CASSRTQGDDSPLHF	TGTGCCAGCAGTCGAACTCAGGGGGATGATTCACCCCTCCACTTT
TRBD1	TRBV19	14	TRBJ1-2	once	CASRFLDREDGYTF	TGTGCCAGTAGATTCTTGGACAGGGAGGATGGCTACACCTTC
NA	TRBV2	12	TRBJ2-1	NA	CASNRLRGEQFF	TGTGCCAGCAACCGGCTTCGGGGGGAGCAGTTCTTC
NA	TRBV5-1	11	TRBJ2-4	NA	CASRGENIQYF	TGCGCCAGCAGAGGGGAAAACATTCAGTACTTC
TRBD1	TRBV9	17	TRBJ1-3	NA	CASSVVGTVISGNTIYF	TGTGCCAGCAGCGTAGTTGGGACAGTCATCTCTGGAAACACCATATATTTT
TRBD1	TRBV11-2	14	TRBJ2-1	NA	CASSRRDSDNEQFF	TGTGCCAGCAGCCGCCGGGACAGCGACAATGAGCAGTTCTTC
NA	TRBV19	14	TRBJ2-1	NA	CASSIGDTNNEQFF	TGTGCCAGTAGTATAGGGGACACCAACAATGAGCAGTTCTTC
NA	TRBV28	15	TRBJ2-1	NA	CASSQVGGGYNEQFF	TGTGCCAGCAGCCAGGTCGGCGGAGGATACAATGAGCAGTTCTTC
NA	TRBV10-3	11	TRBJ1-1	NA	CAIRVGVQAFF	TGTGCCATCAGGGTAGGGGTTCAAGCTTTCTTT
NA	TRBV5-1	19	TRBJ2-3	NA	CASRSGQGTAGGWTDTQYF	TGCGCCAGCAGAAGCGGACAGGGGACAGCGGGAGGATGGACAGATACGCAGTATTTT
NA	TRBV5-1	15	TRBJ2-3	NA	CASSSTGQSTDTQYF	TGCGCCAGCAGCTCCACTGGACAGTCAACAGATACGCAGTATTTT
TRBD2	TRBV7-2	17	TRBJ2-7	NA	CASSLGPSSGSMYEQYF	TGTGCCAGCAGCTTAGGGCCTTCAAGCGGGAGTATGTACGAGCAGTACTTC
TRBD1	TRBV7-2	15	TRBJ2-7	once	CASSTQGASSYEQYF	TGTGCCAGCAGCACACAGGGGGCATCTTCCTACGAGCAGTACTTC
NA	TRBV7-9	14	TRBJ2-2	NA	CASSFRTSTGELFF	TGTGCCAGCAGCTTTCGGACAAGCACCGGGGAGCTGTTTTTT
NA	TRBV11-2	13	TRBJ2-3	NA	CASRTRDTDTQYF	TGTGCCAGCCGTACCCGGGACACAGATACGCAGTATTTT
NA	TRBV28	17	TRBJ1-2	NA	CASTLTGRGRVGYGYTF	TGTGCCAGCACCTTGACCGGGAGGGGCAGGGTGGGCTATGGCTACACCTTC
NA	TRBV7-9	13	TRBJ2-2	NA	CASSSPRAGELFF	TGTGCCAGCAGTTCTCCCAGGGCCGGGGAGCTGTTTTTT